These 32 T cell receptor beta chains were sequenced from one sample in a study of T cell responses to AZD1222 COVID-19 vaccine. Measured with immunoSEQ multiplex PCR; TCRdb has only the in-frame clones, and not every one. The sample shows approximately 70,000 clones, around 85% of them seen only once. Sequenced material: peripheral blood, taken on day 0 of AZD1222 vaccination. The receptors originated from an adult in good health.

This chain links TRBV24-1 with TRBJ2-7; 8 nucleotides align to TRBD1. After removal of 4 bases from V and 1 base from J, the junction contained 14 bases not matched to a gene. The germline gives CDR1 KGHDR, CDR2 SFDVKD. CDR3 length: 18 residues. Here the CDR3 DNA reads TGTGCCACCAGTGACCGGCTAAAGGGACAGGCCCTTTCCTACGAGCAGTACTTC. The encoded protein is CATSDRLKGQALSYEQYF.

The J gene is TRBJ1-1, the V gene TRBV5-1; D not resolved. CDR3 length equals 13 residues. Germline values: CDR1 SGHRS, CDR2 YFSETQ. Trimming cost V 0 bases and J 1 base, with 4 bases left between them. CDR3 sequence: CASSLAQNTEAFF. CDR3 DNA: TGCGCCAGCAGCTTGGCTCAGAACACTGAAGCTTTCTTT. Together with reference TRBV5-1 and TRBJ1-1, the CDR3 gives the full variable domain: KAGVTQTPRYLIKTRGQQVTLSCSPISGHRSVSWYQQTPGQGLQFLFEYFSETQRNKGNFPGRFSGRQFSNSRSEMNVSTLELGDSALYLCASSLAQNTEAFFGQGTRLTVV.

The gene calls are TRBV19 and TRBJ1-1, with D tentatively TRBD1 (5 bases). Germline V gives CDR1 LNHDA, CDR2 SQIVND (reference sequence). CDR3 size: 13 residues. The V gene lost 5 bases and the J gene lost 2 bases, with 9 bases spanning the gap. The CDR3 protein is CASSWQGNTEAFF. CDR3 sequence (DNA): TGTGCCAGTAGTTGGCAGGGTAACACTGAAGCTTTCTTT.

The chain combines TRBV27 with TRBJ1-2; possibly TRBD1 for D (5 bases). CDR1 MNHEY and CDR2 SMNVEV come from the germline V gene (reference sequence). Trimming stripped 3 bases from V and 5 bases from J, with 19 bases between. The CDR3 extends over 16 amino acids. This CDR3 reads CASSFKAGWDWYGYTF. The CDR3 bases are TGTGCCAGCAGTTTTAAGGCAGGGTGGGATTGGTATGGCTACACCTTC.

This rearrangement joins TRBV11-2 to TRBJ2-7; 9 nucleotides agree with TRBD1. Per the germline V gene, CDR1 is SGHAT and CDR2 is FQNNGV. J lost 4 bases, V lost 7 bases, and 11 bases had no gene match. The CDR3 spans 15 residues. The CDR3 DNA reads TGTGCCAGCACCGAAAACAGGGGGCCTTCTTACGAGCAGTACTTC. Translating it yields CASTENRGPSYEQYF.

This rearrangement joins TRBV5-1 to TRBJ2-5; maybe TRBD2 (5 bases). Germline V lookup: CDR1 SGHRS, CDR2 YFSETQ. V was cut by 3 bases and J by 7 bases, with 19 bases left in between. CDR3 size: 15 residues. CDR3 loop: CASSSQYSAEGTQYF. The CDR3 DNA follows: TGCGCCAGCAGCTCCCAATACAGTGCCGAGGGGACCCAGTACTTC.

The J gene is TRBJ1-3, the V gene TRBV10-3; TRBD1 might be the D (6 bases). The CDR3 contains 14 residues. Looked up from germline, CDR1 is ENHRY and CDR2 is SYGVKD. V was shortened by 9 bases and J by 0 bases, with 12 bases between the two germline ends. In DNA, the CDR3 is TGTGCCATACTTCAGGGGAGCTCTGGAAACACCATATATTTT. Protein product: CAILQGSSGNTIYF.

The CDR3 here is CASSSQANTEAFF. Written as DNA, the CDR3 is TGCGCCAGCAGTTCCCAGGCGAACACTGAAGCTTTCTTT. The rearrangement joins TRBV5-1 to TRBJ1-1, with D hard to call. V lost 5 bases to trimming and J lost 1 base, with 9 bases between them. This CDR3 has 13 amino acids. Germline V lookup: CDR1 SGHRS, CDR2 YFSETQ.

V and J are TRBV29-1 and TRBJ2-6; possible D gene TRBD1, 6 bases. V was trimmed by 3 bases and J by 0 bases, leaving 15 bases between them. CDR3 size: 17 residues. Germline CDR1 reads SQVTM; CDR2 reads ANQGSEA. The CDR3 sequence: CSVESETGYSGANVLTF. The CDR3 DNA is TGCAGCGTTGAGTCCGAGACAGGTTACTCTGGGGCCAACGTCCTGACTTTC.

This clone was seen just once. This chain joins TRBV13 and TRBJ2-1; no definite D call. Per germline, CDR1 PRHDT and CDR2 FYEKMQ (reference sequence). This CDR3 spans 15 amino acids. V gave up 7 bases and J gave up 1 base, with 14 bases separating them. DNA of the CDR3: TGTGCCAGCACCCAGCGCATCGAATCCTACAATGAGCAGTTCTTC. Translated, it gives CASTQRIESYNEQFF.

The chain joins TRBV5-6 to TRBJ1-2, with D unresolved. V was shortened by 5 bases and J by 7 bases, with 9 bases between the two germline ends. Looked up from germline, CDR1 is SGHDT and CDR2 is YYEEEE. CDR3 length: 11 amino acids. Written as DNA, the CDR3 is TGTGCCAGCAGGGCCCTCTCTGGCTACACCTTC. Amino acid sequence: CASRALSGYTF.

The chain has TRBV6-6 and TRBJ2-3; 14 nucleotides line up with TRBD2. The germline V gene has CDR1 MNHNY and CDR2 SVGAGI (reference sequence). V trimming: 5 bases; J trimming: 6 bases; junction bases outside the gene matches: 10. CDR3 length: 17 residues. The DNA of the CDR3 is TGTGCCAGCAGTCCTTACCTGACTAGCGGGGGGGCTGATACGCAGTATTTT. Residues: CASSPYLTSGGADTQYF.

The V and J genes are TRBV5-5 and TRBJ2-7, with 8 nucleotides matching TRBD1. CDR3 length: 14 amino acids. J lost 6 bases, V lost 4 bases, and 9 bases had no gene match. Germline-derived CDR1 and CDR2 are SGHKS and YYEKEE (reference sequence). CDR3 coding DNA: TGTGCCAGCAGCCCTGAAGGACAGGGACTCGAGCAGTACTTC. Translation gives CASSPEGQGLEQYF.

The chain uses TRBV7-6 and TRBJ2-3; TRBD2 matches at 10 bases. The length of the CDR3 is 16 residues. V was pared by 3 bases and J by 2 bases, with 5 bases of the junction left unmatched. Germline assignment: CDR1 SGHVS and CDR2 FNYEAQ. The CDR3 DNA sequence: TGTGCCAGCAGCTTGTCAGCGGGAGGGTCCACAGATACGCAGTATTTT. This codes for CASSLSAGGSTDTQYF.

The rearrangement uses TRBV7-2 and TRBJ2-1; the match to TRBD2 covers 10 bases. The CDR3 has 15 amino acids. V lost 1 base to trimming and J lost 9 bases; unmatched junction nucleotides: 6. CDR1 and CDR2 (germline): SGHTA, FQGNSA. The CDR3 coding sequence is TGTGCCAGCAGCTTAGGGCTAGCGGGAGTGGCTGAGCAGTTCTTC. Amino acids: CASSLGLAGVAEQFF.

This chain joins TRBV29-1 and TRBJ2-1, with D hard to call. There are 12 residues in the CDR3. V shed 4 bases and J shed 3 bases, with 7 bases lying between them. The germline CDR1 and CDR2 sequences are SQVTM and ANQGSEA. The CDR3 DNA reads TGCAGCGTTGTACTTTACTACAATGAGCAGTTCTTC. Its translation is CSVVLYYNEQFF.

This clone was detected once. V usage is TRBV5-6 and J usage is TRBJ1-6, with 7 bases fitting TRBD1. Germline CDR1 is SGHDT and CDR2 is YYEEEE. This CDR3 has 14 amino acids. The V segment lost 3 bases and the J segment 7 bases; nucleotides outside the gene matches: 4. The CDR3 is CASSSTGPNSPLHF. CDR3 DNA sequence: TGTGCCAGCAGCTCGACAGGGCCCAATTCACCCCTCCACTTT.

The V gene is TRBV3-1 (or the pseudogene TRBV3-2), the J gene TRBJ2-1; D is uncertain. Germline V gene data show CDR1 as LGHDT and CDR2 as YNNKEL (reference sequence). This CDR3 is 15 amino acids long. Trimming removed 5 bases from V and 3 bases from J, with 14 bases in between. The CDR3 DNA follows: TGTGCCAGCAGCAAACGGGTAAATCTCTACAATGAGCAGTTCTTC. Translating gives CASSKRVNLYNEQFF.

CDR3 nucleotide sequence: TGTGCCAGCAGCCGACAGGGGAAAATGGGTGAAGCTTTCTTT. Its translation: CASSRQGKMGEAFF. The chain carries TRBV3-1 (or the pseudogene TRBV3-2) and TRBJ1-1, with TRBD1 matching 8 bases. After removal of 4 bases from V and 7 bases from J, the junction contained 8 bases not matched to a gene. There are 14 residues in the CDR3. Germline-derived CDR1 and CDR2 are LGHDT and YNNKEL (reference sequence).

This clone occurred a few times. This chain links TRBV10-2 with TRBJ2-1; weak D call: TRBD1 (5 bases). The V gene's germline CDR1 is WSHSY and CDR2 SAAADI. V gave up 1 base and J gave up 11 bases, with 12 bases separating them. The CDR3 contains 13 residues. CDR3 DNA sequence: TGCGCCAGCAGTGAGTGGGGCGGACGGCAGCAGTTCTTC. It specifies CASSEWGGRQQFF.

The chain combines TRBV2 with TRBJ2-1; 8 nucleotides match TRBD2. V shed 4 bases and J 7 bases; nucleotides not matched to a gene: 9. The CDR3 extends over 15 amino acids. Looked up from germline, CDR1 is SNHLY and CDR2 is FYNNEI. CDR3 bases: TGTGCCAGCAGTGCGGGGGGGAGTTTCGGGAATGAGCAGTTCTTC. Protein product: CASSAGGSFGNEQFF.

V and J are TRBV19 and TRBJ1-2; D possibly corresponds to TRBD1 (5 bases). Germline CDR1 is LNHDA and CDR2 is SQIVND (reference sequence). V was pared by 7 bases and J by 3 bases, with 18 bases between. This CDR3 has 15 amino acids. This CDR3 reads CASKEVLAGHYGYTF. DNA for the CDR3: TGTGCCAGTAAGGAGGTTCTTGCGGGGCACTATGGCTACACCTTC.

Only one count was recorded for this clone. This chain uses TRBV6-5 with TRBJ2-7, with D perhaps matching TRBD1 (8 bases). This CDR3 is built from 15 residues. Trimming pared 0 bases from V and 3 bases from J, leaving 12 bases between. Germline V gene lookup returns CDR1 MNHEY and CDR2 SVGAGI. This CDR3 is CASSYSTGGVYEQYF. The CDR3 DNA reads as TGTGCCAGCAGTTACTCAACAGGGGGGGTCTACGAGCAGTACTTC.

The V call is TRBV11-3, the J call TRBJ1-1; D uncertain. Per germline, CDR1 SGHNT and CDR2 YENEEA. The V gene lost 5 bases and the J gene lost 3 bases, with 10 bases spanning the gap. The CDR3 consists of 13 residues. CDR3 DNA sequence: TGTGCCAGCAGCGGGGTGGAGTACACTGAAGCTTTCTTT. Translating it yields CASSGVEYTEAFF. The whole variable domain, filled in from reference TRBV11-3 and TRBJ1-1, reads EAGVVQSPRYKIIEKKQPVAFWCNPISGHNTLYWYLQNLGQGPELLIRYENEEAVDDSQLPKDRFSAERLKGVDSTLKIQPAELGDSAVYLCASSGVEYTEAFFGQGTRLTVV.

For the CDR3, the DNA is TGTGCCATCAGTAGGAGGGGGCGAGACGAAGACACCATATATTTT. Protein product: CAISRRGRDEDTIYF. The genes are TRBV10-3 and TRBJ1-3; 7 bases fit TRBD1. Germline CDR1 is ENHRY and CDR2 is SYGVKD. V lost 5 bases, J lost 8 bases, and 12 bases stayed unmatched. There are 15 residues in the CDR3.

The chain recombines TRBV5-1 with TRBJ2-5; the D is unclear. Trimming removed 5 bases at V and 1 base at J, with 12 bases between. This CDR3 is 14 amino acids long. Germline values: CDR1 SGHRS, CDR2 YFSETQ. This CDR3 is CASRDQTSQETQYF. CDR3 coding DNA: TGCGCCAGCAGGGATCAAACATCCCAAGAGACCCAGTACTTC.

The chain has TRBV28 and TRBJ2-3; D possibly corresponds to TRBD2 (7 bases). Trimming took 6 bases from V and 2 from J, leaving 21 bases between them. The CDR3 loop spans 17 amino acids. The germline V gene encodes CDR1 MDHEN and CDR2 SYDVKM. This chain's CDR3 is CASSPWGGRTPTDTQYF. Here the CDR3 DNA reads TGTGCCAGCAGCCCGTGGGGGGGCAGGACCCCCACAGATACGCAGTATTTT.

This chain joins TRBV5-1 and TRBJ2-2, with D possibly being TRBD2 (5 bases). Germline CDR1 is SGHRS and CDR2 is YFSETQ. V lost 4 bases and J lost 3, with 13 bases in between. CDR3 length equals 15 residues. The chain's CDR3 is CASSPVEVYTGELFF. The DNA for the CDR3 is TGCGCCAGCAGCCCGGTGGAGGTTTACACCGGGGAGCTGTTTTTT. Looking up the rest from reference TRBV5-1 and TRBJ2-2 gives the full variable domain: KAGVTQTPRYLIKTRGQQVTLSCSPISGHRSVSWYQQTPGQGLQFLFEYFSETQRNKGNFPGRFSGRQFSNSRSEMNVSTLELGDSALYLCASSPVEVYTGELFFGEGSRLTVL.

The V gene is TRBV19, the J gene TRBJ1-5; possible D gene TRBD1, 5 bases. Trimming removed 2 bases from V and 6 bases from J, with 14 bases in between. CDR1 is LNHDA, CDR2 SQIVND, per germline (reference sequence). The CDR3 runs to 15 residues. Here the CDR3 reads CASSIQGSRVQPQHF. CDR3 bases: TGTGCCAGTAGTATACAAGGATCCAGGGTTCAGCCCCAGCATTTT.

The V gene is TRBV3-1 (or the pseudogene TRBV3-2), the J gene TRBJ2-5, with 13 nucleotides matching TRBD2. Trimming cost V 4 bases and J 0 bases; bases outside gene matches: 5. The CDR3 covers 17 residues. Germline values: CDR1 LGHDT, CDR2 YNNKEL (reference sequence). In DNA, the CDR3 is TGTGCCAGCAGCCCCGGACTAGCGGGAGCCCACCAAGAGACCCAGTACTTC. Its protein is CASSPGLAGAHQETQYF.

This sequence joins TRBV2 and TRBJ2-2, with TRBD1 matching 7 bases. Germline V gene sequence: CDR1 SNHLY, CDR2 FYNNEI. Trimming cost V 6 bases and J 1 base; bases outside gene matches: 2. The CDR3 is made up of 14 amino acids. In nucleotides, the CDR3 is TGTGCCAGCAGGGGACAGATGAACACCGGGGAGCTGTTTTTT. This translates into CASRGQMNTGELFF.

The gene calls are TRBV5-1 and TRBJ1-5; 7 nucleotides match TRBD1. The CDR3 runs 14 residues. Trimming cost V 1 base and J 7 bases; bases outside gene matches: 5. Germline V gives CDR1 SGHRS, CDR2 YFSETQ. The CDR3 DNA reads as TGCGCCAGCAGCTTGTCAGGGGGTCACCAGCCCCAGCATTTT. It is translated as CASSLSGGHQPQHF.